This TCR beta chain was identified in a study of blood T cell repertoires in COVID-19. Study overall: COVID-19 samples from acute and convalescent phases originated in the United States, Italy and Spain.

CDR1 and CDR2 from the germline V gene are SGHTA and FQGTGA. The V and J ends lost 5 bases and 0 bases, in that order; junction bases with no gene match: 9. The CDR3 length is 17 residues. In the authors' methods: For nucleated cells, counts were estimated from reference gene primer amplification. Sequencing was performed with immunoSEQ multiplex PCR; in TCRdb, only in-frame clones are kept and a portion is missing. V and J calls and clone size are copied from that table; D and trimming were computed from the DNA. The top ten hold 1% to 1.5% of the sample, which has tens of thousands of clones, 88% seen once.

The V gene is TRBV7-3, the J gene TRBJ2-1, with TRBD2 matching over 8 bases. The sample was peripheral blood. The TCR sequence derives from a woman in her forties with acute or convalescent COVID-19. The CDR3 nucleotides are TGTGCCAGCAGCCCTTCCCGCGGGGGGAGCTCCTACAATGAGCAGTTCTTC. Protein: CASSPSRGGSSYNEQFF.